This entry lists 23 T cell receptor beta chains sequenced from one sample in a study of spatial heterogeneity in lung cancer. TCRdb redid the calling of the 5' RACE reads with MiXCR, one entry per CDR3 protein. The table records 95,000 to 120,000 distinct CDR3 sequences, 11% of them present only once. This sample's time point: blood at routine non-recurrence follow-up after resection. Source: PBMCs, taken at follow-up. The receptor source for this set is a female donor with early-stage non-small cell lung cancer.

This clonotype was seen repeatedly, ten times or more. J is TRBJ1-2 and V is TRBV28; no firm D call. The V and J ends lost 2 bases and 7 bases respectively, with 5 bases between them. The germline V gene has CDR1 MDHEN and CDR2 SYDVKM. This CDR3 is 11 amino acids long. The DNA of the CDR3 is TGTGCCAGCAGTTTAGGGCTTGGCTACACCTTC. Translated: CASSLGLGYTF.

There are a few counts of this clonotype. V usage is TRBV5-5 and J usage is TRBJ2-5, with D unresolved. This CDR3 is 15 amino acids long. Deletions cut 4 bases from V and 5 bases from J, with 18 bases between. Germline values: CDR1 SGHKS, CDR2 YYEKEE (reference sequence). CDR3 in amino acids: CASSPGVGLFETQYF. DNA of the CDR3: TGTGCCAGCAGCCCCGGAGTAGGGTTATTTGAGACCCAGTACTTC.

At least ten counts were recorded for this clonotype. At one end the junction does not follow the germline gene, possibly because of a read error. In DNA form, the CDR3 reads TGTGCCAGCAGCGAACCGGGAGTAACTTTGAAAGTGTTT. Translation gives CASSEPGVTLKVF. The rearrangement uses TRBV7-6 and TRBJ1-1; the D is unclear. The germline V gene has CDR1 SGHVS and CDR2 FNYEAQ. The CDR3 loop spans 13 amino acids.

This clonotype was seen a few times. V and J are TRBV9 and TRBJ2-1; 7 bases are a match to TRBD2. This CDR3 region has 15 residues. CDR1 and CDR2 from the germline V gene are SGDLS and YYNGEE. V gave up 0 bases and J gave up 5 bases; unmatched junction bases: 5. DNA for the CDR3: TGTGCCAGCAGCGTAGGCGCTAGCGGTAACAATGAGCAGTTCTTC. It codes for CASSVGASGNNEQFF.

This clonotype was seen repeatedly, ten times or more. The rearrangement links TRBV5-4 to TRBJ2-1; D perhaps matches TRBD1 (5 bases). Germline CDR1 reads SGHNT; CDR2 reads YYREEE (reference sequence). This CDR3 spans 16 amino acids. Trimming shortened V by 0 bases and J by 0 bases, and 10 bases separated the two germline ends. CDR3 protein: CASSLETGSSYNEQFF. The DNA of the CDR3 is TGTGCCAGCAGCTTGGAAACAGGCAGCTCCTACAATGAGCAGTTCTTC. Combining the CDR3 with reference TRBV5-4 and TRBJ2-1 gives the whole variable domain ETGVTQSPTHLIKTRGQQVTLRCSSQSGHNTVSWYQQALGQGPQFIFQYYREEENGRGNFPPRFSGLQFPNYSSELNVNALELDDSALYLCASSLETGSSYNEQFFGPGTRLTVL.

This clonotype was observed a handful of times. The chain carries TRBV12-5 and TRBJ2-7; no firm D call. The CDR3 is made up of 11 amino acids. Trimming pared 5 bases from V and 3 bases from J, leaving 5 bases between. The germline V gene has CDR1 LGHNT and CDR2 FRNRAP. Here the CDR3 DNA reads TGTGCTAGTGGTCTCAACTACGAGCAGTACGTC. Amino acids: CASGLNYEQYV.

In this sample, this clonotype turned up a few times. The chain has TRBV29-1 and TRBJ2-1; D tentatively reads TRBD1 or TRBD2 (5 bases each). The CDR3 is 13 residues long. Trimming removed 4 bases at V and 0 bases at J, with 7 bases between. In germline, CDR1 is SQVTM, CDR2 ANQGSEA. The CDR3 region is CSVAGSSYNEQFF. CDR3 DNA sequence: TGCAGCGTTGCAGGGAGCTCCTACAATGAGCAGTTCTTC.

This clonotype was picked up a small number of times. The chain uses TRBV6-2 or TRBV6-3 and TRBJ2-7, with TRBD2 matching over 15 bases. This CDR3 comprises 15 residues. V lost 6 bases, J lost 6 bases, and 6 bases stayed unmatched. CDR1 is MNHEY, CDR2 SVGEGT, per germline. CDR3 coding DNA: TGTGCCAGCAGAACCGGGACTAGCGGGAGGCCCGAGCAGTACGTC. Its protein product is CASRTGTSGRPEQYV.

In this sample, this clonotype turned up many times. The chain recombines TRBV7-2 with TRBJ2-3; TRBD2 agrees at 8 bases. Germline CDR1 reads SGHTA; CDR2 reads FQGNSA. The V gene end was trimmed by 1 base and the J gene end by 4 bases; junction bases not matched to a gene: 10. The CDR3 covers 17 residues. This CDR3 reads CASSLVGGAGVADTQYF. CDR3 sequence (DNA): TGTGCCAGCAGCTTAGTAGGGGGAGCGGGAGTTGCAGATACGCAGTATTTT. The full variable domain, completed using reference TRBV7-2 and TRBJ2-3, is GAGVSQSPSNKVTEKGKDVELRCDPISGHTALYWYRQSLGQGLEFLIYFQGNSAPDKSGLPSDRFSAERTGGSVSTLTIQRTQQEDSAVYLCASSLVGGAGVADTQYFGPGTRLTVL.

The chain combines TRBV18 with TRBJ1-2; no clear D. Trimming took off 4 bases at V and 0 bases at J, with 12 bases between the two ends. The CDR3 runs to 15 residues. Germline CDR1 reads KGHSH; CDR2 reads LQKENI. The CDR3 loop is CASSQPGVTNYGYTF. CDR3 coding DNA: TGTGCCAGCTCACAACCAGGAGTGACTAACTATGGCTACACCTTC. The full variable domain, completed using reference TRBV18 and TRBJ1-2, is NAGVMQNPRHLVRRRGQEARLRCSPMKGHSHVYWYRQLPEEGLKFMVYLQKENIIDESGMPKERFSAEFPKEGPSILRIQQVVRGDSAAYFCASSQPGVTNYGYTFGSGTRLTVV.

This clonotype has ten or more counts. The chain recombines TRBV18 with TRBJ1-1; D is unresolved. The CDR3 is 12 amino acids. CDR1 is KGHSH and CDR2 is LQKENI in the germline V gene. V lost 5 bases and J lost 4, with 8 bases in between. The CDR3 coding sequence is TGTGCCAGCTCATTAGGTCTCACTGAAGCTTTCTTT. It encodes CASSLGLTEAFF.

This clonotype was observed at least ten times. The rearrangement uses TRBV6-2 or TRBV6-3 and TRBJ1-5; D possibly corresponds to TRBD1 (5 bases). Trimming removed 4 bases at V and 7 bases at J, with 17 bases between. This CDR3 is 15 amino acids long. Germline loops: CDR1 MNHEY, CDR2 SVGEGT. CDR3 residues: CASSLQAPGKQPQHF. CDR3 nucleotides: TGTGCCAGCAGTTTACAGGCTCCCGGGAAGCAGCCCCAGCATTTT.

This clonotype was detected a few times. The V call is TRBV20-1, the J call TRBJ2-3; unclear D gene. Trimming cost V 2 bases and J 3 bases, with 12 bases left between them. The CDR3 is 14 amino acids. The germline CDR1 and CDR2 sequences are DFQATT and SNEGSKA (reference sequence). CDR3 in amino acids: CSARISYGTDTQYF. The CDR3 nucleotides read TGCAGTGCTAGAATTAGTTACGGAACAGATACGCAGTATTTT.

The sample holds many counts of this clonotype. The J gene is TRBJ1-2, the V gene TRBV20-1; D not resolved. Trimming took off 0 bases at V and 3 bases at J, with 11 bases between the two ends. The CDR3 is made up of 14 amino acids. CDR1 is DFQATT, CDR2 SNEGSKA, per germline (reference sequence). The CDR3 region is CSARDRASDYGYTF. The DNA for the CDR3 is TGCAGTGCTAGAGATCGGGCCAGTGACTATGGCTACACCTTC.

This clonotype came up a few times. The gene calls are TRBV18 and TRBJ2-3, with D perhaps TRBD2 (7 bases). CDR1 and CDR2 (germline): KGHSH, LQKENI. The CDR3 runs 15 residues. Trimming took 3 bases from V and 1 from J, leaving 11 bases between them. CDR3 region: CASSPRGARTDTQYF. The DNA of the CDR3 is TGTGCCAGCTCACCCCGGGGGGCGCGCACAGATACGCAGTATTTT.

This chain uses TRBV20-1 with TRBJ2-3; D is possibly TRBD2 (5 bases). CDR1 is DFQATT and CDR2 is SNEGSKA in the germline V gene (reference sequence). CDR3 length: 15 amino acids. Trimming removed 6 bases from V and 6 bases from J, with 22 bases in between. CDR3 in amino acids: CSAPDRTAYSDTQYF. DNA for the CDR3: TGCAGTGCACCAGACCGGACTGCCTATTCTGATACGCAGTATTTT.

A few counts support this clonotype. The genes are TRBV6-5 and TRBJ1-2; D perhaps matches TRBD1 (6 bases). The CDR3 has 16 amino acids. In germline, CDR1 is MNHEY, CDR2 SVGAGI. The V end was cut by 0 bases, the J end by 3 bases, with 14 bases between. The DNA for the CDR3 is TGTGCCAGCAGTTACTCAGACAGGCCCCCGCACTATGGCTACACCTTC. Translated: CASSYSDRPPHYGYTF.

Only a few counts were recorded for this clonotype. V gene TRBV6-1 combines with J gene TRBJ1-4; 10 bases fit TRBD1. The CDR3 has 15 amino acids. The germline V gene has CDR1 MNHNS and CDR2 SASEGT. The V and J ends lost 10 bases and 3 bases, in that order; junction bases with no gene match: 8. CDR3 sequence: CATRTGGMANEKLFF. CDR3 bases: TGTGCCACCCGGACAGGGGGGATGGCTAATGAAAAACTGTTTTTT.

The CDR3 DNA reads TGTGCCAGCAGAACTAGGAACTACAATGAGCAGTTCTTC. Amino acid sequence: CASRTRNYNEQFF. The chain uses TRBV6-1 and TRBJ2-1, with a tentative D call TRBD2 (5 bases). V was trimmed by 6 bases and J by 3 bases, leaving 9 bases between them. CDR3 size: 13 residues. CDR1 and CDR2 (germline): MNHNS, SASEGT.

This clonotype was seen a few times. V is TRBV30 and J is TRBJ1-1; D ambiguous. Trimming removed 1 base at V and 3 bases at J, with 3 bases between. CDR1 is GTSNPN, CDR2 SVGIG, per germline (reference sequence). The CDR3 spans 11 residues. CDR3 sequence: CAWSGDTEAFF. The DNA for the CDR3 is TGTGCCTGGAGTGGGGACACTGAAGCTTTCTTT.

The chain employs TRBV3-1 and TRBJ2-7; weak D call: TRBD2 (6 bases). The CDR3 length is 13 residues. The germline V and J ends were trimmed by 2 bases and 6 bases, with 11 bases remaining between them. Germline V gene lookup returns CDR1 LGHDT and CDR2 YNNKEL (reference sequence). The CDR3 DNA is TGTGCCAGCAGCCAATCCTTGCGGGGCGAGCAGTACGTC. This encodes CASSQSLRGEQYV.

This clonotype was counted ten times or more. The chain carries TRBV19 and TRBJ2-2; D ambiguous. The length of the CDR3 is 12 residues. CDR1 is LNHDA, CDR2 SQIVND, per germline (reference sequence). V was trimmed by 3 bases and J by 3 bases, leaving 2 bases between them. The CDR3 spells CASSIYTGELFF. The CDR3 DNA is TGTGCCAGTAGTATTTACACCGGGGAGCTGTTTTTT.

This clonotype was recorded many times. The gene calls are TRBV5-1 and TRBJ1-1; 8 bases map to TRBD1. V trimming: 4 bases; J trimming: 4 bases; junction bases outside the gene matches: 9. CDR1 and CDR2 from the germline V gene are SGHRS and YFSETQ. CDR3 length: 15 amino acids. This chain's CDR3 is CASSPQTGVGTEAFF. The CDR3 bases are TGCGCCAGCAGCCCCCAGACAGGGGTGGGCACTGAAGCTTTCTTT.